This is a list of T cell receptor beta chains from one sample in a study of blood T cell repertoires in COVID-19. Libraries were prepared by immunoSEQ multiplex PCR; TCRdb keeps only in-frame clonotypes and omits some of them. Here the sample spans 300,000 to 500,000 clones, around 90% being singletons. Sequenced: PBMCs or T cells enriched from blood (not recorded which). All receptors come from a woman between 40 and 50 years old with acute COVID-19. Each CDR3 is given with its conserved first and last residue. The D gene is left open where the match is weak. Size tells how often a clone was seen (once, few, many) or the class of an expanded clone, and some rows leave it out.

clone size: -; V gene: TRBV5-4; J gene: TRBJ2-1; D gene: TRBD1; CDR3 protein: CASSPPTGGSEQFF; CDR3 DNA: TGTGCCAGCAGCCCTCCGACAGGGGGCAGTGAGCAGTTCTTC
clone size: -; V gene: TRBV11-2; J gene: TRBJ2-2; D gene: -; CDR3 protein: CASSRLFANTGELFF; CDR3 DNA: TGTGCCAGCAGCCGACTGTTCGCGAACACCGGGGAGCTGTTTTTT
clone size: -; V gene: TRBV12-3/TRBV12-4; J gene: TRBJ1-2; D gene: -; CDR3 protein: CAAAALEGYTF; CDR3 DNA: TGTGCCGCGGCCGCACTCGAAGGCTACACCTTC
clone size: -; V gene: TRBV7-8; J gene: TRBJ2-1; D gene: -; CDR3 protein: CASNLWVRVGLHNEQFF; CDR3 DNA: TGTGCCAGCAACCTTTGGGTGCGGGTGGGCTTACACAATGAGCAGTTCTTC
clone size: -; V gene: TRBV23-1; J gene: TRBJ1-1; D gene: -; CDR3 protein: CASSQSLGGDTEAFF; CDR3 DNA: TGCGCCAGCAGTCAATCCTTAGGGGGAGACACTGAAGCTTTCTTT
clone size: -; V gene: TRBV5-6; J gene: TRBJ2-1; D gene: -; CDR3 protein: CASSFGTPYNEQFF; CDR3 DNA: TGTGCCAGCAGCTTCGGGACACCCTACAATGAGCAGTTCTTC
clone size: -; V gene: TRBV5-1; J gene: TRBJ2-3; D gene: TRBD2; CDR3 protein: CASSFTRAGGTDTQYF; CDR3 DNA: TGCGCCAGCAGCTTCACTCGAGCGGGGGGCACAGATACGCAGTATTTT
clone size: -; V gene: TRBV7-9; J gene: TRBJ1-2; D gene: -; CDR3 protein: CASSVQGGTGGYTF; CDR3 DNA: TGTGCCAGCAGCGTACAAGGAGGGACGGGAGGCTACACCTTC
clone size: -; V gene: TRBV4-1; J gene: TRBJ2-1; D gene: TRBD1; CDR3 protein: CASSGQDNEQFF; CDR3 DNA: TGCGCCAGTTCGGGACAGGACAATGAGCAGTTCTTC
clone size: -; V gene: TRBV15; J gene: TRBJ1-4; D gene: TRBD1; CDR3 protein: CATSEDKGTGKEGDEKLFF; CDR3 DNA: TGTGCCACCAGCGAAGACAAAGGGACAGGGAAGGAAGGGGATGAAAAACTGTTTTTT
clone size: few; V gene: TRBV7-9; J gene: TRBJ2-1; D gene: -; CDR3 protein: CASSLESAGGEQFF; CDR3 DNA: TGTGCCAGCAGCTTAGAGAGTGCGGGCGGTGAGCAGTTCTTC
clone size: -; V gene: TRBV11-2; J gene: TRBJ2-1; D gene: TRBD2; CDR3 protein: CASSLAGGLYNEQFF; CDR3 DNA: TGTGCCAGCAGCTTAGCGGGGGGGCTCTACAATGAGCAGTTCTTC
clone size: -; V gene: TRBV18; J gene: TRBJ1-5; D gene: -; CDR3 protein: CASSPRQDSNQPQHF; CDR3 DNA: TGTGCCAGCTCACCGAGACAGGATAGCAATCAGCCCCAGCATTTT
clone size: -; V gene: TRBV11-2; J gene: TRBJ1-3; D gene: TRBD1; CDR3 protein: CASSSYRGRQGRNTIYF; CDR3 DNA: TGTGCCAGCAGCTCTTACCGGGGAAGACAGGGAAGAAACACCATATATTTT
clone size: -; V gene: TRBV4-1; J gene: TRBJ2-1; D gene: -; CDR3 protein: CASGGVSSYNEQFF; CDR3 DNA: TGCGCCAGCGGCGGGGTAAGCTCCTACAATGAGCAGTTCTTC
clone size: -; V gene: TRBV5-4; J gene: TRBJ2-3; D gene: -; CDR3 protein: CASSIDYLTDTQYF; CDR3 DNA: TGTGCCAGCAGCATCGACTACCTCACAGATACGCAGTATTTT
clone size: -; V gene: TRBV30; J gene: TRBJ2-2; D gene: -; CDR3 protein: CAWAKDSGLYTGELFF; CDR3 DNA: TGTGCCTGGGCTAAGGACTCGGGACTGTACACCGGGGAGCTGTTTTTT
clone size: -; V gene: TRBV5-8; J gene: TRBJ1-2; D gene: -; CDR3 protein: CASSLDGTDTYGYTF; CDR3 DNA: TGTGCCAGCAGCTTGGATGGTACGGACACGTATGGCTACACCTTC
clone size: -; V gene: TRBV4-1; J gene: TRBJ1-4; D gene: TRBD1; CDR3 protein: CASSQEDRGPNEKLFF; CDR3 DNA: TGCGCCAGCAGCCAAGAGGACAGGGGGCCTAATGAAAAACTGTTTTTT
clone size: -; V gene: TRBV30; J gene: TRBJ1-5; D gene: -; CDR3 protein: CAWSVRGGRVTGPQHF; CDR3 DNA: TGTGCCTGGAGTGTACGAGGGGGACGGGTTACCGGGCCCCAGCATTTT
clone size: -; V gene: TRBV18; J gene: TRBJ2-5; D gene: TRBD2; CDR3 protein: CASSPEDSRGGTETQYF; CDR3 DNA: TGTGCCAGCTCACCAGAGGACTCGCGGGGGGGCACAGAGACCCAGTACTTC
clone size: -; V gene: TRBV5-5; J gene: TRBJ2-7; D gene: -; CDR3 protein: CASQTRSSEQYF; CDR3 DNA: TGTGCCAGTCAGACCCGTTCTAGCGAGCAGTACTTC
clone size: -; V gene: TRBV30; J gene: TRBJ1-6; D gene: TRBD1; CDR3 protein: CAWSPSPPGTGNSPLHF; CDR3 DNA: TGTGCCTGGAGTCCCTCTCCCCCCGGGACAGGGAATTCACCCCTCCACTTT
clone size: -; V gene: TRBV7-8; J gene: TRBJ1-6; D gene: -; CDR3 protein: CASSLVTGSNSPLHF; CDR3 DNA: TGTGCCAGCAGCTTAGTAACAGGGAGCAATTCACCCCTCCACTTT
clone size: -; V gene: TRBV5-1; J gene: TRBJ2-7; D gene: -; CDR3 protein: CASSLLGAEQYF; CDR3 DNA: TGCGCCAGCAGCTTGTTGGGCGCCGAGCAGTACTTC
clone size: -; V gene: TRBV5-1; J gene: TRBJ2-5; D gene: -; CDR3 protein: CASSLSGVQETQYF; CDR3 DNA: TGCGCCAGCAGCTTATCCGGGGTACAAGAGACCCAGTACTTC
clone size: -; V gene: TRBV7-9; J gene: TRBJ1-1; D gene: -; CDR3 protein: CASSLARGNSNTEAFF; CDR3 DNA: TGTGCCAGCAGCTTAGCCCGGGGGAACTCGAACACTGAAGCTTTCTTT
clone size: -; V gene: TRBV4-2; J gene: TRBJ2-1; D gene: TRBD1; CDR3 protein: CASSQAGGDYNEQFF; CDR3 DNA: TGTGCCAGCAGCCAAGCAGGGGGTGACTACAATGAGCAGTTCTTC
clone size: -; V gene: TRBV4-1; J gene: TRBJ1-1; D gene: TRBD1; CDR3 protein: CASSPGQGSRTEAFF; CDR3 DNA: TGCGCCAGCAGCCCGGGACAGGGGAGTCGCACTGAAGCTTTCTTT
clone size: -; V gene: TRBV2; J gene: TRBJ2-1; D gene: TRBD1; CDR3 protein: CASNWDRYGEQFF; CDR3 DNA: TGTGCCAGCAATTGGGACAGGTACGGTGAGCAGTTCTTC
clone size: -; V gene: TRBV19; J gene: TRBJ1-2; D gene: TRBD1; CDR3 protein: CASSFEGGAGYGYTF; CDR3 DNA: TGTGCCAGTAGTTTCGAAGGGGGCGCAGGCTATGGCTACACCTTC
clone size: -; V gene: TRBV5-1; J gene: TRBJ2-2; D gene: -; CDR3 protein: CASSLAQTLNTGELFF; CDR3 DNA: TGCGCCAGCAGCTTGGCGCAGACATTGAACACCGGGGAGCTGTTTTTT
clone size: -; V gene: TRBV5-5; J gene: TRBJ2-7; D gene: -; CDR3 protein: CASSLRDTGYEQYF; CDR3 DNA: TGTGCCAGCAGCCTCCGGGACACGGGCTACGAGCAGTACTTC
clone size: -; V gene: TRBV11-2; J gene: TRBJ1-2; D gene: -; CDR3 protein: CASSPGDYGYTF; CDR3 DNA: TGTGCCAGCAGTCCGGGAGATTATGGCTACACCTTC
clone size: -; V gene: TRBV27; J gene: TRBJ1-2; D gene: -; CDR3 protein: CASRAPPGHNYGYTF; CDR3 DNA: TGTGCCAGCAGGGCCCCCCCGGGACACAACTATGGCTACACCTTC
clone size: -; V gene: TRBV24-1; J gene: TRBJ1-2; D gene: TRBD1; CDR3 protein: CATSDATGANYGYTF; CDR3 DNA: TGTGCCACCAGTGACGCTACAGGGGCTAACTATGGCTACACCTTC
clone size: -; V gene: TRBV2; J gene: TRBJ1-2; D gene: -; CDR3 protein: CASGSETGGYGYTF; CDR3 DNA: TGTGCCAGCGGGTCGGAGACGGGAGGGTATGGCTACACCTTC
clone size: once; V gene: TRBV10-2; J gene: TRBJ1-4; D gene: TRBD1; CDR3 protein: CASRSPSGGDEKLFF; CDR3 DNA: TGCGCCAGCAGGAGCCCCTCAGGGGGCGATGAAAAACTGTTTTTT
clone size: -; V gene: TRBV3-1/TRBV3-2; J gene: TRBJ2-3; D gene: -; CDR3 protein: CASSHLLDTQYF; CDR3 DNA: TGTGCCAGCAGCCACCTTTTAGATACGCAGTATTTT
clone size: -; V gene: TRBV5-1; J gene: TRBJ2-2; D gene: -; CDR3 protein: CASSLEQGSHGELFF; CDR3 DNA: TGCGCCAGCAGCTTGGAGCAGGGCTCTCACGGGGAGCTGTTTTTT
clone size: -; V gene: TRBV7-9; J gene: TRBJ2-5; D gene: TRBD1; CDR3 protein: CASSQTGWETQYF; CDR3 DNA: TGTGCCAGCAGCCAGACAGGGTGGGAGACCCAGTACTTC
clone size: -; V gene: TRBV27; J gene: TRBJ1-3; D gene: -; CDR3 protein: CASSIALGNTIYF; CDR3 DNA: TGTGCCAGCAGTATAGCACTCGGAAACACCATATATTTT
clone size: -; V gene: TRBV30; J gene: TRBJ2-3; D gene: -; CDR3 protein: CAWSHGVDTQYF; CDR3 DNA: TGTGCCTGGAGCCACGGGGTAGATACGCAGTATTTT
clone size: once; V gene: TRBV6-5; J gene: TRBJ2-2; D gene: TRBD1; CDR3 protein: CASRTGTVTTGELFF; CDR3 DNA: TGTGCCAGCAGAACCGGGACAGTGACCACCGGGGAGCTGTTTTTT
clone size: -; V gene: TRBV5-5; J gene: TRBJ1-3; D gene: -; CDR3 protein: CASSPRLISGNTIYF; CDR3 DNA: TGTGCCAGCAGCCCGCGACTGATCTCTGGAAACACCATATATTTT
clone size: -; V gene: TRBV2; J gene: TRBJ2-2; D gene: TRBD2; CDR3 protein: CASMRGGLGTGELFF; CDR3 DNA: TGTGCCAGCATGCGGGGGGGCCTGGGCACCGGGGAGCTGTTTTTT
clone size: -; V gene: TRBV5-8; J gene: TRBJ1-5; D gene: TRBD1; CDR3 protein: CASSPGQRYQPQHF; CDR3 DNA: TGTGCCAGCAGCCCGGGACAGAGGTATCAGCCCCAGCATTTT
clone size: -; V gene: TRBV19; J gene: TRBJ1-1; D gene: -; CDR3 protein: CASSAPGVWTEAFF; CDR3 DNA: TGTGCCAGTAGTGCCCCGGGGGTCTGGACTGAAGCTTTCTTT
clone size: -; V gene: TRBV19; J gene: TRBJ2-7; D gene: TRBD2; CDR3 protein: CASREGGLTYEQYF; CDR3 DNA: TGTGCCAGCCGGGAGGGGGGGCTAACCTACGAGCAGTACTTC
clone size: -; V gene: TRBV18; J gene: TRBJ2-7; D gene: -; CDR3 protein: CASSPSTVVYEQYF; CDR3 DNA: TGTGCCAGCTCACCATCTACGGTTGTCTACGAGCAGTACTTC
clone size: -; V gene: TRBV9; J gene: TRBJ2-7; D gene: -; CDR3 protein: CASSVDQGLYEQYF; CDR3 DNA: TGTGCCAGCAGCGTAGACCAGGGACTCTACGAGCAGTACTTC
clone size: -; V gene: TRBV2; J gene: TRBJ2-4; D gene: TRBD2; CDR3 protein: CASGTSGDRVGNIQYF; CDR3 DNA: TGTGCCAGTGGGACTAGCGGGGATAGGGTGGGTAACATTCAGTACTTC
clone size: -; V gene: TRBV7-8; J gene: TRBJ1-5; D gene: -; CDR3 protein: CASSLVGGEEPQHF; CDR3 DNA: TGTGCCAGCAGCTTAGTCGGCGGTGAGGAGCCCCAGCATTTT
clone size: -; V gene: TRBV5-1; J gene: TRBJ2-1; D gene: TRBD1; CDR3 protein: CASSLGQGDGDEQFF; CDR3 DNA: TGCGCCAGCAGCTTGGGTCAGGGGGACGGGGATGAGCAGTTCTTC